What follows is one T cell receptor beta chain and its context. The antigen remains undetermined. The data stem from a study of OX40 agonist ivuxolimab in advanced cancers. Study-level information: Ivuxolimab is a fully human IgG2 antibody that activates OX40 (CD134). One hepatocellular carcinoma and a couple of cutaneous melanoma patients partially responded. General observations from the study: By week 6 at 0.1 to 3.0 mg/kg, blood CD4+ and CD8+ T cells had expanded clonally. Averaging showed that CD8+ T cells had more expanded clones than CD4+ did.

This CDR3 has 15 residues. Germline CDR1 LNHDA, CDR2 SQIVND (reference sequence). This table comes from immunoSEQ multiplex PCR, and its TCRdb copy is limited to in-frame clones, with some not included. The sample carries approximately 40,000 clones, around 77% recorded once. The TCR was taken from an adult with an advanced solid tumor such as melanoma, head and neck, liver or kidney cancer. The chain recombines TRBV19 with TRBJ2-5; D is unresolved. Judging by the DNA end, TRBJ2-7 fits better; the J call may be wrong. The sample was CD4+ or CD8+ T cells sorted from blood, taken in a trial of the OX40 agonist ivuxolimab. The CDR3 here is CASSIGTSTMYEQYF. The CDR3 region has the DNA TGTGCCAGTAGTATCGGCACCTCCACTATGTACGAGCAGTACTTC.